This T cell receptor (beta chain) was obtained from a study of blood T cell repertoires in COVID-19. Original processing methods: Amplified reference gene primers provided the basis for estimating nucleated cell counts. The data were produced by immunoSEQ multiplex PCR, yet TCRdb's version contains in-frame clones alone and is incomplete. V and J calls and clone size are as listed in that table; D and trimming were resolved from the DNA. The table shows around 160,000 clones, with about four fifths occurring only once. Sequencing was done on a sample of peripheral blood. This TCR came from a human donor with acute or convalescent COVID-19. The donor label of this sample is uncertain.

The CDR3 loop reads CAISEQAYGYTF. CDR3 in DNA: TGTGCCATCAGTGAACAGGCCTATGGCTACACCTTC. This rearrangement joins TRBV10-3 to TRBJ1-2; tentative D call: TRBD1 (5 bases). CDR1 and CDR2 from the germline V gene are ENHRY and SYGVKD. V was shortened by 3 bases and J by 4 bases, with 6 bases between the two germline ends. The CDR3 covers 12 residues.